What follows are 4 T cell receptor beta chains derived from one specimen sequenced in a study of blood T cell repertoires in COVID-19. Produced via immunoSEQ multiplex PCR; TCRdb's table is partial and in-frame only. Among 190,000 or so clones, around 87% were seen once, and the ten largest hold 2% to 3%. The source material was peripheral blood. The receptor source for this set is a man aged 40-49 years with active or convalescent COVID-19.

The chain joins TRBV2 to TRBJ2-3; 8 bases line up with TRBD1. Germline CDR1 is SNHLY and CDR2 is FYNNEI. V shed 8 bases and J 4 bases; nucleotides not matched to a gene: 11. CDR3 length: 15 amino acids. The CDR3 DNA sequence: TGTGCCAGCTCTACAGGGGGATTCGGCTCAGATACGCAGTATTTT. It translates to CASSTGGFGSDTQYF.

The CDR3 DNA is TGTGCCAGCAGTCGGACCCAGCGGGAGACCCAGTACTTC. It specifies CASSRTQRETQYF. J is TRBJ2-5 and V is TRBV6-5, with D possibly TRBD2 on 5 matching bases. CDR3 length: 13 residues. Germline CDR1 reads MNHEY; CDR2 reads SVGAGI. The ends were cut back, 5 bases at V and 5 bases at J, with 12 bases in the middle.

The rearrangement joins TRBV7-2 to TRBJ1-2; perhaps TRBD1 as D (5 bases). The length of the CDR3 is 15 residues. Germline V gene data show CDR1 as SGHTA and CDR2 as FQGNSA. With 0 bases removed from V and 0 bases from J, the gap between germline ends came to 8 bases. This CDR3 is CASSLAGHTNYGYTF. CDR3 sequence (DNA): TGTGCCAGCAGCTTAGCCGGACACACTAACTATGGCTACACCTTC.

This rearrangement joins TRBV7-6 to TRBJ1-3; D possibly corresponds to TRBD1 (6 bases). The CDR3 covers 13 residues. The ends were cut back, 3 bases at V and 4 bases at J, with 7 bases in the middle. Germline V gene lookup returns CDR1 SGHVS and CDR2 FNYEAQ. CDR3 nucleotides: TGTGCCAGCAGCTTGGGACAAGGAAACACCATATATTTT. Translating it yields CASSLGQGNTIYF.